This TCR beta chain originates from a study of technical replicates of blood from a handful of donors. Trimming at V came to 4 bases and at J to 0 bases, leaving 4 bases not matched to a gene. CDR3 size: 14 residues. The germline V gene has CDR1 SGHNT and CDR2 YYREEE (reference sequence). Profiling relied on immunoSEQ multiplex PCR, and the TCRdb table lists in-frame clones only, not all of them. This table has fewer than 60,000 clones, about 95% appearing once. This receptor was taken from a human donor in good health. Some clones in this sample may be carry-over from other donors' samples. The V gene is TRBV5-4, the J gene TRBJ2-7; 7 positions agree with TRBD1. The sample taken for sequencing was PBMCs. This chain's CDR3 is CASSAQGNSYEQYF. As DNA, the CDR3 is TGTGCCAGCAGCGCACAGGGGAACTCCTACGAGCAGTACTTC.